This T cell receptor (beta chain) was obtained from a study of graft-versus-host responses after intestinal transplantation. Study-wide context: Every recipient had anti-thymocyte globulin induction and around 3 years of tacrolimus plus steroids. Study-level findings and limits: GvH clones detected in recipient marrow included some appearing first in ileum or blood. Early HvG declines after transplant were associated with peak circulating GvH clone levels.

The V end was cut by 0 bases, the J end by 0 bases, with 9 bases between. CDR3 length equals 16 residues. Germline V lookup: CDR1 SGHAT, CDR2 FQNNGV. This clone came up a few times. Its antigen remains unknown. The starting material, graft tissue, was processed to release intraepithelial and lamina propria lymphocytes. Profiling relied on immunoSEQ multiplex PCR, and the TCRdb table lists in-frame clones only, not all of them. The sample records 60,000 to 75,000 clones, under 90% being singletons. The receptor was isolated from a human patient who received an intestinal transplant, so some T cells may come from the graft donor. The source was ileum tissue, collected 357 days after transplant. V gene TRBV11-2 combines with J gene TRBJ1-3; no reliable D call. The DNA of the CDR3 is TGTGCCAGCAGCTTAGATCCGATCAGCTCTGGAAACACCATATATTTT. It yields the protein CASSLDPISSGNTIYF.